This TCR beta chain was captured in a study of CD8+CD57+ T cells in acquired aplastic anemia. Whole-study context: Across the sorted CD4+ and CD8+ cells, DNA amounts averaged roughly 3 ug.

Study observations and caveats: Controls and patients did not differ significantly in CD8+ Simpson's diversity. Patients and controls had in common 25 to 30 CD8+ CDR3 sequences.

The CDR3 has 13 residues. The V gene's germline CDR1 is SGHTA and CDR2 FQGTGA. Trimming removed 10 bases from V and 5 bases from J; junction bases left unmatched: 7. TCR beta VDJ and CDR3 were profiled, and genomic DNA was the template. MiXCR, applied by TCRdb to the reads, yields one record per CDR3 protein. Of 150,000 to 200,000 distinct CDR3 sequences in the sample, 40% to 50% were seen once. This clonotype came up a few times. What it recognizes is unknown. Patients picked for sequencing had shown CD8+CD57+ cell expansion detected by flow cytometry. The chain carries TRBV7-3 and TRBJ2-2; 7 nucleotides align to TRBD2. Sequencing input: sorted CD4+, CD8+, or CD8+CD57+ T cells (not recorded which) from PBMCs. The receptor was isolated from a human donor with aplastic anemia. This CDR3 is CATNREGTGELFF. The CDR3 coding sequence is TGTGCCACCAATAGGGAGGGAACCGGGGAGCTGTTTTTT.